This T cell receptor (beta chain) was captured by sequencing in a study of response to subunit inactivated influenza vaccine. This CDR3 is built from 16 residues. The germline V gene encodes CDR1 LGHNA and CDR2 YNFKEQ. V was shortened by 0 bases and J by 8 bases, with 16 bases between the two germline ends. MiXCR was run by TCRdb on the RT-PCR reads, yielding one entry per CDR3 protein. This sample yields just over 300,000 distinct CDR3 sequences, of which 20% to 25% are seen a single time; about a tenth belongs to the top ten. Turning to this clonotype: What it binds is unknown.

Overall study findings and caveats: T cells newly recruited by each seasonal influenza vaccination are few, the authors suggested.

Source: PBMCs from blood, taken approximately 22 months after vaccination. The TCR was taken from a man between 50 and 70 years old who received an inactivated influenza vaccine. The gene calls are TRBV4-2 and TRBJ1-4; tentatively, D is TRBD1 (6 bases). The DNA of the CDR3 is TGTGCCAGCAGCCAAGATCCCGGGGGGCGTGTCGAAAAACTGTTTTTT. The encoded protein is CASSQDPGGRVEKLFF.